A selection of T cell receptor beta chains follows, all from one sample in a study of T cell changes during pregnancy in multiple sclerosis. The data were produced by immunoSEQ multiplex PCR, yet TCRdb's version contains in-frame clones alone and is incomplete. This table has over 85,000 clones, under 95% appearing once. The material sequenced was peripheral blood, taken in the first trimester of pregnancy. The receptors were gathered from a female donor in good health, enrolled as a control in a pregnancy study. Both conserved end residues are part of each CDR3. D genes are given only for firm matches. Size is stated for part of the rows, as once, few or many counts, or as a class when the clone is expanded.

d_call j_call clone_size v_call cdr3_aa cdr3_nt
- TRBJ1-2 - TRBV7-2 CASSLASRGGYTF TGTGCCAGCAGCTTGGCTTCTCGGGGAGGCTACACCTTC
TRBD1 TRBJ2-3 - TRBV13 CASSLGQEITDTQYF TGTGCCAGCAGCCTGGGACAGGAAATCACAGATACGCAGTATTTT
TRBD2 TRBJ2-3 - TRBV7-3 CASSRAGGTDTQYF TGTGCCAGCAGCAGAGCGGGGGGCACAGATACGCAGTATTTT
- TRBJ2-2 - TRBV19 CASEDFGELFF TGTGCCAGTGAGGACTTCGGGGAGCTGTTTTTT
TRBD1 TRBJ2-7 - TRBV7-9 CASSSTGSYEQYF TGTGCCAGCAGCTCGACAGGGTCCTACGAGCAGTACTTC
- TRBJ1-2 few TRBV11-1 CASSLISGNYGYTF TGTGCCAGCAGCTTAATTTCAGGGAACTATGGCTACACCTTC
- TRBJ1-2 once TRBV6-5 CASSARDNIPAGYTF TGTGCCAGCAGTGCCCGGGACAACATTCCCGCCGGCTACACCTTC
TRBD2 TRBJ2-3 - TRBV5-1 CASSAGLAGGDTQYF TGCGCCAGCAGCGCGGGACTAGCGGGGGGAGATACGCAGTATTTT
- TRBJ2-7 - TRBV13 CASSLAGGAEQYF TGTGCCAGCAGCTTAGCGGGGGGCGCCGAGCAGTACTTC
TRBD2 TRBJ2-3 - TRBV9 CASSVGLAGGFGRSTQYF TGTGCCAGCAGCGTCGGACTAGCGGGGGGATTCGGGCGGTCGACGCAGTATTTT
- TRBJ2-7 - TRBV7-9 CASSLGRGGADYEQYF TGTGCCAGCAGCTTAGGTAGGGGAGGTGCGGACTACGAGCAGTACTTC
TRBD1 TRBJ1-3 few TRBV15 CATSRGTGSGNTIYF TGTGCCACCAGCAGAGGGACAGGGTCTGGAAACACCATATATTTT
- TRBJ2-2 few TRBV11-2 CASSLARQGGAGELFF TGTGCCAGCAGCTTAGCGAGACAGGGCGGGGCCGGGGAGCTGTTTTTT
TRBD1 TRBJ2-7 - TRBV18 CASSPGTGGGYEQYF TGTGCCAGCTCACCGGGGACAGGGGGCGGATACGAGCAGTACTTC
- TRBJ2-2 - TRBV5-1 CASSYRAGELFF TGCGCCAGCAGCTACCGGGCCGGGGAGCTGTTTTTT
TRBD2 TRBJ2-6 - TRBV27 CASSLTVLAGPSGANVLTF TGTGCCAGCAGTCTTACCGTACTAGCGGGCCCCTCTGGGGCCAACGTCCTGACTTTC
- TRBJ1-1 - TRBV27 CASSLFPINTEAFF TGTGCCAGCAGTTTATTCCCCATTAACACTGAAGCTTTCTTT
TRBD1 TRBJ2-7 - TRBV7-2 CASSPDRATYEQYF TGTGCCAGCAGCCCGGACAGGGCCACCTACGAGCAGTACTTC
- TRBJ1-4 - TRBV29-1 CSVLGEKLFF TGCAGCGTATTGGGCGAAAAACTGTTTTTT
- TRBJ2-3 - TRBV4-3 CASSQDFPIPDTQYF TGCGCCAGCAGCCAAGATTTCCCCATCCCAGATACGCAGTATTTT
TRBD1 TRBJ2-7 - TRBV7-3 CASSRGQGAYEQYF TGTGCCAGCAGCCGCGGACAGGGGGCCTACGAGCAGTACTTC
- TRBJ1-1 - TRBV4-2 CASSPNEWGADTEAFF TGTGCCAGCAGCCCTAACGAGTGGGGCGCGGACACTGAAGCTTTCTTT
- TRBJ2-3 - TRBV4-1 CASSQDTGTADTQYF TGCGCCAGCAGCCAAGATACGGGAACGGCGGATACGCAGTATTTT
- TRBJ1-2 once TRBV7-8 CASSLAADGYTF TGTGCCAGCAGCTTAGCGGCGGATGGCTACACCTTC
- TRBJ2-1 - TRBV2 CASSLEVYNEQFF TGTGCCAGCAGTCTAGAGGTCTACAATGAGCAGTTCTTC
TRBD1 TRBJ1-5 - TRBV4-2 CASSQGGTGGDQPQHF TGTGCCAGCAGCCAAGGCGGGACAGGGGGCGATCAGCCCCAGCATTTT
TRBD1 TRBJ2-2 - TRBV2 CASRAQGAGELFF TGTGCCAGCAGGGCACAGGGGGCCGGGGAGCTGTTTTTT
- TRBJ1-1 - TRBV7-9 CASSPGTEAFF TGTGCCAGCAGCCCAGGGACTGAAGCTTTCTTT
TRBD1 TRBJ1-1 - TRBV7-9 CASSPTGGNTEAFF TGTGCCAGCAGCCCGACAGGGGGGAACACTGAAGCTTTCTTT
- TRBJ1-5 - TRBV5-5 CASSITGTPNQPQHF TGTGCCAGCAGCATCACCGGGACACCCAATCAGCCCCAGCATTTT
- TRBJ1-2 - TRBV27 CASRSGVYGYTF TGTGCCAGCAGATCAGGGGTCTATGGCTACACCTTC
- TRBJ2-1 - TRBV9 CASSLGSEQFF TGTGCCAGCAGTCTAGGGAGTGAGCAGTTCTTC
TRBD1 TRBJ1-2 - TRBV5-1 CASSPDRATYGYTF TGCGCCAGCAGCCCGGACAGGGCTACTTATGGCTACACCTTC
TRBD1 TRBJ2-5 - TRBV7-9 CASSHPQGTARETQYF TGTGCCAGCAGCCATCCCCAAGGGACAGCCCGGGAGACCCAGTACTTC
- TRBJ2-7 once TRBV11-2 CASSLRQSYEQYF TGTGCCAGCAGCTTACGACAGAGCTACGAGCAGTACTTC
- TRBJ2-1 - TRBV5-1 CASSSLESAYNEQFF TGCGCCAGCAGCTCTCTAGAATCTGCCTACAATGAGCAGTTCTTC
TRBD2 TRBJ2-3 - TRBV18 CASSTGAGGTTDTQYF TGTGCCAGCTCAACAGGAGCGGGGGGGACAACAGATACGCAGTATTTT
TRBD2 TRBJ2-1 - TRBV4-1 CASSPIGLAGGFGNEQFF TGCGCCAGCAGCCCTATAGGACTAGCGGGGGGATTTGGGAATGAGCAGTTCTTC
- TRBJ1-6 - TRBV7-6 CASSPFGGANSPLHF TGTGCCAGCAGCCCCTTTGGAGGGGCCAATTCACCCCTCCACTTT
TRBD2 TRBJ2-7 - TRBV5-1 CASSPRGGQISYEQYF TGCGCCAGCAGCCCCCGGGGGGGTCAGATCTCCTACGAGCAGTACTTC
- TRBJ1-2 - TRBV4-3 CASSQDRENYGYTF TGCGCCAGCAGCCAAGATCGGGAAAACTATGGCTACACCTTC
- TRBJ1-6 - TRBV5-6 CASSSKVGHNSPLHF TGTGCCAGCAGCTCGAAGGTGGGGCATAATTCACCCCTCCACTTT
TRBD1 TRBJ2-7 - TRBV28 CASSTGTGASYEQYF TGTGCCAGCAGCACCGGGACAGGGGCCTCCTACGAGCAGTACTTC
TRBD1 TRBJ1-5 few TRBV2 CASRQATGVHQPQHF TGTGCCAGCAGGCAAGCAACAGGGGTACATCAGCCCCAGCATTTT
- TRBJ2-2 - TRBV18 CASLKSTRTGELFF TGTGCCAGCTTAAAATCGACTCGGACCGGGGAGCTGTTTTTT
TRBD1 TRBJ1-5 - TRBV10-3 CATRDSINQPQHF TGTGCCACGCGGGACAGCATCAATCAGCCCCAGCATTTT
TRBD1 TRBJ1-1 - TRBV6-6 CASREGQFRF TGTGCCAGCAGAGAGGGACAGTTTCGTTTT
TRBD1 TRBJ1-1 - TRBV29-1 CSVAGGGLNTEAFF TGCAGCGTCGCAGGGGGCGGGTTGAACACTGAAGCTTTCTTT
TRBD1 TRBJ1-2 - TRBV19 CASSIDAGTRTGTGGYTF TGTGCCAGTAGTATAGATGCAGGGACTCGGACAGGGACCGGGGGCTACACCTTC
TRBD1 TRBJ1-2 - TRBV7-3 CASSSGPGTGGAEGGYTF TGTGCCAGCAGCTCAGGCCCCGGGACAGGGGGCGCAGAGGGCGGCTACACCTTC
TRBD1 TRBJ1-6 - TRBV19 CASTTTGAVNSPLHF TGTGCCAGTACTACGACAGGGGCTGTTAATTCACCCCTCCACTTT